These T cell receptor beta chains were read from a single sample in a study of blood T cell repertoires in COVID-19. Method: immunoSEQ multiplex PCR; TCRdb's copy keeps in-frame clones and lacks some. The table includes 300,000 to 400,000 clones, around 89% detected once. The specimen sequenced was PBMCs or T cells enriched from blood (not recorded which). The receptors stem from a woman aged 25 to 39 with acute COVID-19. The CDR3 runs from the conserved cysteine through the conserved F or W. Fields, in order: J gene, clone size, V gene, D gene, CDR3 DNA, CDR3 protein. The D gene is left open where the match is weak. Size is omitted from some rows. Given values are once, few, many or a class for expanded clones.

TRBJ2-2	.	TRBV3-1/TRBV3-2	TRBD2	TGTGCCAGCAGCCAGAGACTCGGGGGGGCCCGGGAGCTGTTTTTT	CASSQRLGGARELFF
TRBJ2-2	.	TRBV9	TRBD1	TGTGCCAGCAGCGTAGCTTCAAGGGGACAGTACGTCCCCGGGGAGCTGTTTTTT	CASSVASRGQYVPGELFF
TRBJ2-1	.	TRBV12-5	.	TGTGCTAGTGGTTTAGAGCGGGTCAGCTCCTACAATGAGCAGTTCTTC	CASGLERVSSYNEQFF
TRBJ2-7	.	TRBV5-1	TRBD2	TGCGCCAGCAGCCCGGCCAGCTCGGCGGGGGGAAACTTCTACGAGCAGTACTTC	CASSPASSAGGNFYEQYF
TRBJ2-1	few	TRBV2	TRBD1	TGTGCCAGCAGGCCTCAGCCGTTAGGGGGCGATGAGCAGTTCTTC	CASRPQPLGGDEQFF
TRBJ2-7	.	TRBV15	.	TGTGCCACCAGCAGAGATCTAGGCAGCGCCTACGAGCAGTACTTC	CATSRDLGSAYEQYF
TRBJ2-7	.	TRBV11-1	TRBD1	TGTGCCAGCAGCGCTTACAGGGGGTCCTACGAGCAGTACTTC	CASSAYRGSYEQYF
TRBJ2-3	once	TRBV6-2/TRBV6-3	TRBD2	TGTGCCAGCAGTAAGGGACTAGCAGACACAGATACGCAGTATTTT	CASSKGLADTDTQYF
TRBJ2-1	.	TRBV6-1	TRBD2	TGTGCCAGCAGTGAACTAGCGGGGAACCCCCCCTACAATGAGCAGTTCTTC	CASSELAGNPPYNEQFF
TRBJ2-3	.	TRBV5-1	.	TGCGCCAGCAGCTTGGCTAGGGGAGGCGATACGCAGTATTTT	CASSLARGGDTQYF
TRBJ2-2	few	TRBV5-1	.	TGCGCCAGCAGCTTGGCCGGGGGGCAGACCGGGGAGCTGTTTTTT	CASSLAGGQTGELFF
TRBJ1-2	.	TRBV11-1	.	TGTGCCAGCAGCTTAGGGACAGACTATCACTATGGCTACACCTTC	CASSLGTDYHYGYTF
TRBJ2-7	.	TRBV27	TRBD1	TGTGCCAGCAGTCCCCTGGGACAGGGGAGGACCTACGAGCAGTACTTC	CASSPLGQGRTYEQYF
TRBJ2-1	.	TRBV29-1	TRBD2	TGCAGCGTTGAAGATTCCCGGACTAGCGGGGGCCCAAATGAGCAGTTCTTC	CSVEDSRTSGGPNEQFF
TRBJ1-1	.	TRBV30	.	TGTGCCTGGGGGGAGGACACTGAAGCTTTCTTT	CAWGEDTEAFF
TRBJ1-4	.	TRBV12-5	TRBD1	TGTGCTAGTGGTTTCGGACAGGGTGGTGAAAAACTGTTTTTT	CASGFGQGGEKLFF
TRBJ2-7	.	TRBV4-3	.	TGCGCCAGCAGCCAAGAGAGAACTCGACAGGACTACGAGCAGTACTTC	CASSQERTRQDYEQYF
TRBJ1-2	once	TRBV10-2	TRBD1	TGCGCCAGCACCATGACAGGGGCTACGACCTATGGCTACACCTTC	CASTMTGATTYGYTF
TRBJ2-5	.	TRBV24-1	.	TGTGCCACCAGTAGAGGGGGCCAAGAGACCCAGTACTTC	CATSRGGQETQYF
TRBJ1-2	.	TRBV10-3	TRBD1	TGTGCCATCAGTGAGATCTCCTCGGGACAGGGGCCGGGGGACACCTTC	CAISEISSGQGPGDTF
TRBJ2-5	.	TRBV7-9	.	TGTGCCAGCAGCTTAGGACCCCCGAGGAGAGAGACCCAGTACTTC	CASSLGPPRRETQYF
TRBJ2-1	.	TRBV12-3/TRBV12-4	TRBD1	TGTGCCAGCAGTTTTGGGACAGGGACTGAGCAGTTCTTC	CASSFGTGTEQFF
TRBJ2-3	.	TRBV24-1	TRBD2	TGTGCCACCAGTGACCTCGGGGGGACTAGCACAGATACGCAGTATTTT	CATSDLGGTSTDTQYF
TRBJ2-1	.	TRBV7-3	.	TGTGCCAGCAGCTCTCAGCCGGGTGAGCAGTTCTTC	CASSSQPGEQFF
TRBJ1-4	.	TRBV10-3	TRBD1	TGTGCCACGGGGACAGGGCCGCGTGAAAAACTGTTTTTT	CATGTGPREKLFF
TRBJ1-1	.	TRBV7-6	.	TGTGCCAGCAGCTCATCGAGTAACACTGAAGCTTTCTTT	CASSSSSNTEAFF
TRBJ2-1	once	TRBV14	TRBD2	TGTGCCAGCAGCCACCCGGGGGGGACTCTCTTAATGGATGAGCAGTTCTTC	CASSHPGGTLLMDEQFF
TRBJ1-1	.	TRBV10-3	TRBD1	TGTGCCATCAGTGAGGGGGGACAGCTTAACACTGAAGCTTTCTTT	CAISEGGQLNTEAFF
TRBJ2-7	.	TRBV4-3	.	TGCGCCAGCAGCCAAGGCCCCCGGGGGGACACGGACTCCTACGAGCAGTACTTC	CASSQGPRGDTDSYEQYF
TRBJ1-2	once	TRBV4-1	.	TGCGCCAGCAGCCAAGTCAGGGAACAGATAGGCTACACCTTC	CASSQVREQIGYTF
TRBJ2-1	.	TRBV2	TRBD2	TGTGCCAGCAGTGTAGCGGGGGGGAACTACAATGAGCAGTTCTTC	CASSVAGGNYNEQFF
TRBJ1-1	.	TRBV4-1	TRBD1	TGCGCCAGCAGCCAAGACGGGACAGGGGGCATCACTGAAGCTTTCTTT	CASSQDGTGGITEAFF
TRBJ1-2	.	TRBV3-1/TRBV3-2	.	TGTGCCAGCAGCCAACGGGTAACGCCTCGGTGGGGCTACACCTTC	CASSQRVTPRWGYTF
TRBJ1-2	.	TRBV2	.	TGTGCCAGCAGTGAAGCAGGCAGGGGAGATCATGGCTACACCTTC	CASSEAGRGDHGYTF
TRBJ1-1	.	TRBV30	.	TGTGCCTGGAACCCGGGACTGGGGTTATCGGGAGCTTTCTTT	CAWNPGLGLSGAFF
TRBJ1-5	.	TRBV20-1	.	TGCAGTGCTAGTCGGGGATTTGGCAATCAGCCCCAGCATTTT	CSASRGFGNQPQHF
TRBJ1-1	few	TRBV11-3	.	TGTGCCAGCAGCTTAGATCAGAACACTGAAGCTTTCTTT	CASSLDQNTEAFF
TRBJ1-2	.	TRBV24-1	TRBD1	TGTGCCACCAGTGACCCCGGGACAGCTGACTATGGCTACACCTTC	CATSDPGTADYGYTF
TRBJ2-3	.	TRBV9	TRBD1	TGTGCCAGCAGCGATGACAGGGTGTCAGATACGCAGTATTTT	CASSDDRVSDTQYF
TRBJ1-5	.	TRBV20-1	.	TGCAGTGCTAGTAACAGGCCTGGCAATCAGCCCCAGCATTTT	CSASNRPGNQPQHF
TRBJ2-3	.	TRBV7-3	.	TGTGCCAGCAGCACGATACCAGGGGTAGATACGCAGTATTTT	CASSTIPGVDTQYF
TRBJ2-6	.	TRBV7-9	.	TGTGCCAGTTTCCAACAGGTTTCAAACCACTCTGGGGCCAACGTCCTGACTTTC	CASFQQVSNHSGANVLTF
TRBJ1-3	.	TRBV5-1	.	TGCGCCAGCAGCTTGGGACAGATTGGAAACACCATATATTTT	CASSLGQIGNTIYF
TRBJ1-4	.	TRBV5-1	.	TGCGCCAGCAGCCCAACACAGGGAAACATTAATGAAAAACTGTTTTTT	CASSPTQGNINEKLFF
TRBJ1-5	.	TRBV30	TRBD1	TGTGCCTGGAGCGTTCTCTCGGACAGGGCGGTTAGCAATCAGCCCCAGCATTTT	CAWSVLSDRAVSNQPQHF
TRBJ2-7	.	TRBV25-1	TRBD1	TGTGCCAGCAGTGTGGGACAGGGGTCCTACGAGCAGTACTTC	CASSVGQGSYEQYF
TRBJ1-3	.	TRBV7-3	.	TGTGCCAGCAGCCCCCAGACTCATAATGGAAACACCATATATTTT	CASSPQTHNGNTIYF
TRBJ1-1	.	TRBV6-2/TRBV6-3	TRBD1	TGTGCCAGCAGTGCCTCGACAGGGTCCACTGAAGCTTTCTTT	CASSASTGSTEAFF
TRBJ1-2	.	TRBV6-2/TRBV6-3	TRBD1	TGTGCCAGCAGCCGGACCGGGACAGGGTTTGGCTACACCTTC	CASSRTGTGFGYTF
TRBJ1-1	.	TRBV27	TRBD1	TGTGCCAGCAGTTCCATCGAACGAGGACAGGGGGTGAACACTGAAGCTTTCTTT	CASSSIERGQGVNTEAFF
TRBJ2-7	.	TRBV12-3/TRBV12-4	.	TGTGCCAGTCGACGTGACACCGGCTACGAGCAGTACTTC	CASRRDTGYEQYF
TRBJ2-3	.	TRBV2	TRBD2	TGTGCCAGCAGTCTAGCGGGGAGAGATACGCAGTATTTT	CASSLAGRDTQYF
TRBJ1-5	.	TRBV20-1	.	TGCAGTGCTAGAGGAGGAGGGTTCCAGCATTTT	CSARGGGFQHF
TRBJ1-5	.	TRBV5-1	.	TGCGCCAGCAGCTTGGCCTCAGGTCAAAAGCCCCAGCATTTT	CASSLASGQKPQHF
TRBJ2-2	.	TRBV5-1	.	TGCGCCAGCGCCGCCCTTGGAACAGAGAACACCGGGGAGCTGTTTTTT	CASAALGTENTGELFF
TRBJ2-5	.	TRBV6-1	.	TGTGCCAGCAGTGAAACACCCAGATGGGAGACCCAGTACTTC	CASSETPRWETQYF
TRBJ2-2	.	TRBV7-9	TRBD2	TGTGCCAGCAGCTACCGGGGGGTGAGGACCGGGGAGCTGTTTTTT	CASSYRGVRTGELFF
TRBJ1-1	.	TRBV7-6	.	TGTGCCAGCAGCCGACAGGTGAACACTGAAGCTTTCTTT	CASSRQVNTEAFF
TRBJ1-1	once	TRBV6-4	.	TGTGCCAGCGGCAATTTTAACACTGAAGCTTTCTTT	CASGNFNTEAFF